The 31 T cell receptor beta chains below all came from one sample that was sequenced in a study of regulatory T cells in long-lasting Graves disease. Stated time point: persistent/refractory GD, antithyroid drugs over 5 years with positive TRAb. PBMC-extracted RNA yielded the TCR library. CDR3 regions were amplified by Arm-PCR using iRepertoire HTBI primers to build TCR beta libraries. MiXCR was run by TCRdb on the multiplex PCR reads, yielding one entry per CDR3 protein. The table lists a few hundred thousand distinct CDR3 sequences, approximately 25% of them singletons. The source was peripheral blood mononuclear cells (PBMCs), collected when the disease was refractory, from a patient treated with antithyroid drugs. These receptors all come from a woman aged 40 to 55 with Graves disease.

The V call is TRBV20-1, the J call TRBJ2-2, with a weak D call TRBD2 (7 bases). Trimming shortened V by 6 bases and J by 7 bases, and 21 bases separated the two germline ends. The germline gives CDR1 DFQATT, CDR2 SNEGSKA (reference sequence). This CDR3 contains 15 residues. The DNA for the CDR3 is TGCAGTGCCCCGGGGGGCGGGAGATTTTTCGGGGAGCTGTTTTTT. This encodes CSAPGGGRFFGELFF.

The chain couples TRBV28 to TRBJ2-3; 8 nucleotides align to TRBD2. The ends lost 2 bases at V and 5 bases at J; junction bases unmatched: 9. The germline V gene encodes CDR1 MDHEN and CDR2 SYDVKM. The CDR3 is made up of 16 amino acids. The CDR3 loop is CASSLVWREERDTQYF. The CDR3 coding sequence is TGTGCCAGCAGTTTAGTTTGGCGGGAGGAGCGAGATACGCAGTATTTT.

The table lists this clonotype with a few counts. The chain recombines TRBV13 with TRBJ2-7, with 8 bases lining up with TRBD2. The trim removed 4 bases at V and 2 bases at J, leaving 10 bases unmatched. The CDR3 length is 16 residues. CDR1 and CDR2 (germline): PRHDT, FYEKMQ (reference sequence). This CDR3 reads CASSSPRAGGAYEQYF. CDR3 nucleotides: TGTGCCAGCAGCTCGCCGAGGGCCGGGGGGGCCTACGAGCAGTACTTC.

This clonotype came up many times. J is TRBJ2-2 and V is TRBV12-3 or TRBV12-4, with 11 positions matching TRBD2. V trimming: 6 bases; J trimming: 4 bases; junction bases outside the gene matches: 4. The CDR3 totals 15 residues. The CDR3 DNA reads TGTGCCAGCAGGCCCGGGACTAGCGGCACCGGGGAGCTGTTTTTT. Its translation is CASRPGTSGTGELFF.

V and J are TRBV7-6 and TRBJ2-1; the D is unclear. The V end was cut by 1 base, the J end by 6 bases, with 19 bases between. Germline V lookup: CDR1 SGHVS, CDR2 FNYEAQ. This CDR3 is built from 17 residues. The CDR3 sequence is CASSLDFVSNLGNEQFF. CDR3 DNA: TGTGCCAGCAGCTTAGATTTTGTCTCGAATCTGGGCAATGAGCAGTTCTTC.

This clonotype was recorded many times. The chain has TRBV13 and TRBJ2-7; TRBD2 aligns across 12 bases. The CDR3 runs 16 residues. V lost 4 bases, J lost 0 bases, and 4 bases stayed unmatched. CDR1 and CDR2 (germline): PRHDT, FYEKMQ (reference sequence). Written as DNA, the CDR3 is TGTGCCAGCAGCTCAAGGACTAGCGGGGACTCCTACGAGCAGTACTTC. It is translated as CASSSRTSGDSYEQYF.

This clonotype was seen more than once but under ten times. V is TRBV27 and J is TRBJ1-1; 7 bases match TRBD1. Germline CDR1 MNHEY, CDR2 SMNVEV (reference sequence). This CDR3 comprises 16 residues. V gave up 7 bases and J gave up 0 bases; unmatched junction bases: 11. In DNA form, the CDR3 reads TGTGCCAGCAAGAATACCGGGACAGCCCTGAACACTGAAGCTTTCTTT. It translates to CASKNTGTALNTEAFF.

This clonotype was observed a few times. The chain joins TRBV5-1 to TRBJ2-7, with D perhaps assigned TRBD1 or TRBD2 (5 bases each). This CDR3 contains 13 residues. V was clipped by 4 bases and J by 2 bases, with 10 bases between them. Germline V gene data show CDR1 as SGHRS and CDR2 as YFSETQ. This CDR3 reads CASSRDGAYEQYF. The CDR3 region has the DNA TGCGCCAGCAGCCGGGACGGAGCCTACGAGCAGTACTTC.

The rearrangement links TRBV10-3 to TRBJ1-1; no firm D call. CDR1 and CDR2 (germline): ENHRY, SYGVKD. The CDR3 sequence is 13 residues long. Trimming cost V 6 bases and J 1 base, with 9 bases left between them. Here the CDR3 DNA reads TGTGCCATCAGAACAGCCTCGAACACTGAAGCTTTCTTT. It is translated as CAIRTASNTEAFF.

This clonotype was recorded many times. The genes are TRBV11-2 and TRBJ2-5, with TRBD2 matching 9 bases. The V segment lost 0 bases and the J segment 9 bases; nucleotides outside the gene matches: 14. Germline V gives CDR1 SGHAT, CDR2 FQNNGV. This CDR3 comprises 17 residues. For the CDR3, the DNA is TGTGCCAGCAGCTTAGACGTCGGGACTAGCATCACCGGGGCCCAGTACTTC. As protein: CASSLDVGTSITGAQYF. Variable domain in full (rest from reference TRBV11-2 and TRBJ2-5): EAGVAQSPRYKIIEKRQSVAFWCNPISGHATLYWYQQILGQGPKLLIQFQNNGVVDDSQLPKDRFSAERLKGVDSTLKIQPAKLEDSAVYLCASSLDVGTSITGAQYFGPGTRLLVL.

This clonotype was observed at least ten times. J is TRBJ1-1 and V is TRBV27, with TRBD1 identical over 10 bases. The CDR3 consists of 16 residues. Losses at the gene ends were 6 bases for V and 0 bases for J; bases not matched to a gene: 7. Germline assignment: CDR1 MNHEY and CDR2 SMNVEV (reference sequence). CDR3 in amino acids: CASRGTGERMNTEAFF. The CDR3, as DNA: TGTGCCAGCAGGGGGACAGGGGAAAGGATGAACACTGAAGCTTTCTTT.

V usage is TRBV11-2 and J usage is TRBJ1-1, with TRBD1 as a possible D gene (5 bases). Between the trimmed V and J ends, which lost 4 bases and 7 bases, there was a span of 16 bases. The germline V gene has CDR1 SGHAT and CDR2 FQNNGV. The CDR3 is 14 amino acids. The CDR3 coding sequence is TGTGCCAGCAGCTGGGAACAGGCGCGTAATGAAGCTTTCTTT. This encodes CASSWEQARNEAFF.

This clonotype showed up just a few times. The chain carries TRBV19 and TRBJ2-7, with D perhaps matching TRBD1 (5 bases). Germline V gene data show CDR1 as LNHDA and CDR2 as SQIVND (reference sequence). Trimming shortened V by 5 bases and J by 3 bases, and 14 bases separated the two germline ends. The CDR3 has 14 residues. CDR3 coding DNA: TGTGCCAGTAGTGCAAGCGCAGGGATCTACGAGCAGTACTTC. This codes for CASSASAGIYEQYF.

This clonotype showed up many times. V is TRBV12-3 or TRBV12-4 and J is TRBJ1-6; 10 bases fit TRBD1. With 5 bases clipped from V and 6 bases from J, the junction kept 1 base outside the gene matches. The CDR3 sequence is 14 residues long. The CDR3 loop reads CASSRTGGNSPLHF. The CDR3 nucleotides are TGTGCCAGCAGTCGGACAGGGGGTAATTCACCCCTCCACTTT.

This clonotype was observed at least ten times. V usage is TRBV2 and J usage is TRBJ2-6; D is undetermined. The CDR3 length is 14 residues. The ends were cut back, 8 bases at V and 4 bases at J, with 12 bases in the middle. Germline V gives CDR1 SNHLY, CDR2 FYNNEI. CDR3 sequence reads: CASRQVEGANVLTF. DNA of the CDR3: TGTGCCAGCCGTCAGGTCGAGGGGGCCAACGTCCTGACTTTC.

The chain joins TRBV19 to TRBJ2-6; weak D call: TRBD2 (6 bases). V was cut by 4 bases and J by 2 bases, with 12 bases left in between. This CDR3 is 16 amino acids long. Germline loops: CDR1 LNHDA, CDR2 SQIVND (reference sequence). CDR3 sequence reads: CASSKWRGTGANVLTF. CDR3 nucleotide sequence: TGTGCCAGTAGTAAATGGCGGGGCACTGGGGCCAACGTCCTGACTTTC.

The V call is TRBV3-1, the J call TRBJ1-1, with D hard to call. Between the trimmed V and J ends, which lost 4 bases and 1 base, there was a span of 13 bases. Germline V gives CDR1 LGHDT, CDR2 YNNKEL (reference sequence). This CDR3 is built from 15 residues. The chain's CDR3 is CASSPAPFGNTEAFF. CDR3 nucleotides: TGTGCCAGCAGCCCGGCCCCTTTCGGGAACACTGAAGCTTTCTTT.

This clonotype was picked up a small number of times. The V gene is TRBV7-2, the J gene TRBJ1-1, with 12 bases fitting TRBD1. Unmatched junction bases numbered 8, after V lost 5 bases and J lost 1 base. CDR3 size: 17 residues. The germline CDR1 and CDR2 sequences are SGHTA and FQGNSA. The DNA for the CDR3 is TGTGCCAGCAGCCCACCGGGACAGGGGGCCTGGAACACTGAAGCTTTCTTT. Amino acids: CASSPPGQGAWNTEAFF.

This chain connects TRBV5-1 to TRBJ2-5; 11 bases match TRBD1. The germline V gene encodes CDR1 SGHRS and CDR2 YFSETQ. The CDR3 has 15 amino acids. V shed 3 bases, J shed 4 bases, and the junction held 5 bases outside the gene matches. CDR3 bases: TGCGCCAGCAGCTGGGCCGGGACAGGGGGAGAGACCCAGTACTTC. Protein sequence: CASSWAGTGGETQYF. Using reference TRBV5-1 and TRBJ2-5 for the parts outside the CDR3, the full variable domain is KAGVTQTPRYLIKTRGQQVTLSCSPISGHRSVSWYQQTPGQGLQFLFEYFSETQRNKGNFPGRFSGRQFSNSRSEMNVSTLELGDSALYLCASSWAGTGGETQYFGPGTRLLVL.

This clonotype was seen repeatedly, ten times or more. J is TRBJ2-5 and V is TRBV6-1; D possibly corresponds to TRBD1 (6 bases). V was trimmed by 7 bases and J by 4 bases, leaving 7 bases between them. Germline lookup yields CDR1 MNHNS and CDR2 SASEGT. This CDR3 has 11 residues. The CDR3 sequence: CASKGGETQYF. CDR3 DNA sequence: TGTGCCAGCAAAGGGGGAGAGACCCAGTACTTC.

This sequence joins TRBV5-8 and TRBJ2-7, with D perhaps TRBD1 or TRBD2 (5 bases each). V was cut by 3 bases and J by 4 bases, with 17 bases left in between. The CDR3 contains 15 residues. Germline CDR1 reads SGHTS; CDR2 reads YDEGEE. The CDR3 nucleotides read TGTGCCAGCAGCTCTACCGGGACGGGCTTTTACGAGCAGTACTTC. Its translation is CASSSTGTGFYEQYF.

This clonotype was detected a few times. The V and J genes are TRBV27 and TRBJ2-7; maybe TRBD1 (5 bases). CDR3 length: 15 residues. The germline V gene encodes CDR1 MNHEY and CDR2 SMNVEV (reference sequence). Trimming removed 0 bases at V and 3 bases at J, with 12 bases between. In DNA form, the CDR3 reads TGTGCCAGCAGTTTATCACGGACAATTGGCTACGAGCAGTACTTC. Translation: CASSLSRTIGYEQYF.

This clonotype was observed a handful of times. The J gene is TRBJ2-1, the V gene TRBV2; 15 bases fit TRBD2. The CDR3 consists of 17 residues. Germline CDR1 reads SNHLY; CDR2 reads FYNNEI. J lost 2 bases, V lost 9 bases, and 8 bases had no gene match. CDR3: CARIGRTSGRAYNEQFF. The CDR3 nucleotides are TGTGCCAGGATCGGACGGACTAGCGGGAGGGCCTACAATGAGCAGTTCTTC. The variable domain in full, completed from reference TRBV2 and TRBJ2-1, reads EPEVTQTPSHQVTQMGQEVILRCVPISNHLYFYWYRQILGQKVEFLVSFYNNEISEKSEIFDDQFSVERPDGSNFTLKIRSTKLEDSAMYFCARIGRTSGRAYNEQFFGPGTRLTVL.

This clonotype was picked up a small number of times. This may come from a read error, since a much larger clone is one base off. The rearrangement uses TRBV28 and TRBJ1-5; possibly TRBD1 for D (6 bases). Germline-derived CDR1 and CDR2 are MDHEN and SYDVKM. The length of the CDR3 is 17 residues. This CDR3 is CARSRGFLLLSNQPQHF. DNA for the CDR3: TGTGCCCGCAGTAGGGGGTTCCTTTTACTTAGCAATCAGCCCCAGCATTTT.

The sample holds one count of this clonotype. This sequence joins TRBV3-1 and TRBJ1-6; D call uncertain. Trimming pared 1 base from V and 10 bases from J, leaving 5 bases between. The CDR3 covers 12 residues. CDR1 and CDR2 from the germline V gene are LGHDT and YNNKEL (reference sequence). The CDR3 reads CASSQGFSPLHF. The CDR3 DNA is TGTGCCAGCAGCCAAGGGTTCTCACCCCTCCACTTT.

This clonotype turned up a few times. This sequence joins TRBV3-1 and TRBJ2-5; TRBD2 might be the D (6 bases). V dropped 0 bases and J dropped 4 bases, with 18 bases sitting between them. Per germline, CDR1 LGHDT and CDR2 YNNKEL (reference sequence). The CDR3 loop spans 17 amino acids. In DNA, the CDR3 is TGTGCCAGCAGCCAAGATTTCGGAGGGAGAGGTAGAGAGACCCAGTACTTC. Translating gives CASSQDFGGRGRETQYF.

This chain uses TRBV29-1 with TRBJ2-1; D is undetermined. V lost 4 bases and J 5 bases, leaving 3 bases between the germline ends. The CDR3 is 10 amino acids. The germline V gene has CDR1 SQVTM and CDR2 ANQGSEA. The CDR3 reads CSVGNNEQFF. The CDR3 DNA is TGCAGCGTTGGAAACAATGAGCAGTTCTTC.

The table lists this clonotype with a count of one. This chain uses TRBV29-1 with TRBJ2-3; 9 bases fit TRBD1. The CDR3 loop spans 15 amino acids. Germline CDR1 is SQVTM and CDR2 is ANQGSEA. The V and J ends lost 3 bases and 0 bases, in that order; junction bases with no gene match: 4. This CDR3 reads CSVEGTGSSTDTQYF. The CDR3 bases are TGCAGCGTTGAGGGGACAGGGTCTAGCACAGATACGCAGTATTTT.

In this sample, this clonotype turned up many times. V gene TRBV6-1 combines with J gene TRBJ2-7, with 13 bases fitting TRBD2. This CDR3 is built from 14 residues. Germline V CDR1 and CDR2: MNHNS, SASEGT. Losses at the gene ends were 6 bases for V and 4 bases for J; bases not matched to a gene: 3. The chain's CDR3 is CASSGLAGVYEQYF. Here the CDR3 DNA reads TGTGCCAGCAGCGGACTAGCGGGAGTGTACGAGCAGTACTTC.

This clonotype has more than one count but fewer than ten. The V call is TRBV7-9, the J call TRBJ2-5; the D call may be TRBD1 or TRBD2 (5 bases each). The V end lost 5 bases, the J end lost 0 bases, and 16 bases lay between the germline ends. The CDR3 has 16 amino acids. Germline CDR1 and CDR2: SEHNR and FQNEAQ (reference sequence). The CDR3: CASSHPGRLYQETQYF. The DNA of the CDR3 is TGTGCCAGCAGCCATCCGGGACGGCTGTACCAAGAGACCCAGTACTTC.

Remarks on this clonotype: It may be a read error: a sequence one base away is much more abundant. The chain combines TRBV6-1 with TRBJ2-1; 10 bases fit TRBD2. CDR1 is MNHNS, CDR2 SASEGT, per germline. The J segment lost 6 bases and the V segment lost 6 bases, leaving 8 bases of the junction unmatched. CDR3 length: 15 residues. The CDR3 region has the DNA TGTGCCAGCAGCGTTACCGCTAGCGGGAGCAATGAGCAGTTCTTC. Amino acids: CASSVTASGSNEQFF.